A selection of T cell receptor beta chains follows, all from one sample in a study of STAT5B mutations in CD4+ large granular lymphocyte leukemia. Assay: immunoSEQ multiplex PCR; the TCRdb copy retains only in-frame clones and omits some. Of 30,000 or so clones listed, roughly 91% are singletons. The specimen was CD4+ T cells from blood buffy coats. The receptors shown here come from a human donor in good health. CDR3s include the opening cysteine and the closing phenylalanine or tryptophan. D genes are given only for firm matches. Clone size is given for some rows only: seen once, a few or many times, or a class if the clone is expanded.

V gene	J gene	D gene	clone size	CDR3 DNA	CDR3 protein
TRBV12-5	TRBJ2-2	.	.	TGTGCTGGTGGTTTGGTAACTAGCTGGGGGGAGCTGTTTTTT	CAGGLVTSWGELFF
TRBV14	TRBJ2-1	TRBD2	.	TGTGCCAGCAGCCAACTAGCGGATTACAATGAGCAGTTCTTC	CASSQLADYNEQFF
TRBV5-4	TRBJ2-1	.	.	TGTGCCAGCAGCCTTGACTCAAACAATGAGCAGTTCTTC	CASSLDSNNEQFF
TRBV6-1	TRBJ2-1	TRBD2	once	TGTGCCAGCAGCCGGACTAGCGGGAGCTACAATGAGCAGTTCTTC	CASSRTSGSYNEQFF
TRBV5-1	TRBJ2-7	.	.	TGCGCCAGCAGTAGATTCGAAGCGCCTTCCCCCTACGAGCAGTACTTC	CASSRFEAPSPYEQYF
TRBV2	TRBJ2-7	TRBD2	.	TGTGCCAGCAGTGGGGACGGGGGGTACGAGCAGTACTTC	CASSGDGGYEQYF
TRBV28	TRBJ2-7	TRBD1	.	TGTGCCAGCAGTTTCCCTCTGGGTGACAGGGAATGGTCCTACGAGCAGTACTTC	CASSFPLGDREWSYEQYF
TRBV2	TRBJ1-1	.	.	TGTGCCAGCAGTGCTTTATATGAAGCTTTCTTT	CASSALYEAFF
TRBV15	TRBJ1-1	.	.	TGTGCCACCAGCAGAGCCGAGTATGACATGAACACTGAAGCTTTCTTT	CATSRAEYDMNTEAFF
TRBV25-1	TRBJ2-1	.	once	TGTGCCAGCAGTAAAAGGGGAGACTACGGTAATGAGCAGTTCTTC	CASSKRGDYGNEQFF
TRBV19	TRBJ2-1	TRBD2	.	TGTGCCAGTAAGGATACGGGAGGGGAATTCAGGGAGCAGTTCTTC	CASKDTGGEFREQFF
TRBV2	TRBJ1-4	.	.	TGTGCCAGCAGTGCGGGGAGTCTTAGTGAAAAACTGTTTTTT	CASSAGSLSEKLFF
TRBV20-1	TRBJ2-1	.	.	TGCAGTGCTAGAAGTGATGGTGAGCAGTTCTTC	CSARSDGEQFF
TRBV6-6	TRBJ1-4	.	.	TGTGCCAGCTCTAATGAAAAACTGTTTTTT	CASSNEKLFF
TRBV18	TRBJ1-1	.	.	TGTGCCAGCTCAGGACAACAGCGAGGCACTGAAGCTTTCTTT	CASSGQQRGTEAFF
TRBV10-1	TRBJ1-3	TRBD1	few	TGCGCCAGCAGTGAAACGGGACAGGGAAACACCATATATTTT	CASSETGQGNTIYF
TRBV5-1	TRBJ1-2	TRBD1	few	TGCGCCAGCAGCCCGGGACAGGGCGAAGGCTACACCTTC	CASSPGQGEGYTF
TRBV19	TRBJ2-7	TRBD1	.	TGTGCCAGTAGTACCGGGACAGTATCCTACGAGCAGTACTTC	CASSTGTVSYEQYF
TRBV6-1	TRBJ1-3	.	.	TGTGCCAGCAGTGAAACCAGGGCAGGGAAGGCTGGAAACACCATATATTTT	CASSETRAGKAGNTIYF
TRBV11-2	TRBJ2-5	.	.	TGTGCCAGCAGCCCCTTCCGGGGGTATGAGCAGTACTTC	CASSPFRGYEQYF
TRBV6-1	TRBJ2-2	TRBD2	.	TGTGCCAGCAGTGAAGCTAGCGGGACGAACACCGGGGAGCTGTTTTTT	CASSEASGTNTGELFF
TRBV12-2	TRBJ2-1	.	.	TGTGCAAGTCGCTTGAGACCTTCTAGCACAAATGAGCAGTTCTTC	CASRLRPSSTNEQFF
TRBV7-9	TRBJ1-5	TRBD1	.	TGTGCCAGCAGCTTAGACAGGGGGAGCAATCAGCCCCAGCATTTT	CASSLDRGSNQPQHF
TRBV5-1	TRBJ2-1	.	.	TGCGCCAGCTATGAGGGGGGGAGCTCCTACAATGAGCAGTTCTTC	CASYEGGSSYNEQFF
TRBV28	TRBJ2-7	.	.	TGTGCCAGCAGCTCGTCGTCACTAGCACCCTACGAGCAGTACTTC	CASSSSSLAPYEQYF
TRBV7-6	TRBJ2-7	.	.	TGTGCCAGCAGCTTAGGTTCGACTAGCTCCTACGAGCAGTACTTC	CASSLGSTSSYEQYF
TRBV28	TRBJ1-5	.	.	TGTGCCAGCAGTTACGCGGGGGGAAACAATCAGCCCCAGCATTTT	CASSYAGGNNQPQHF
TRBV25-1	TRBJ1-1	.	.	TGTGCCAGCAAGGGGGAGGCTGAAGCTTTCTTT	CASKGEAEAFF
TRBV9	TRBJ2-6	.	.	TGTGCCAGCAGCCCCGTCGGGGGTTACGGGGCCAACGTCCTGACTTTC	CASSPVGGYGANVLTF
TRBV5-4	TRBJ1-1	.	.	TGTGCCAGCAGCTGGCCAGGTTCGAACACTGAAGCTTTCTTT	CASSWPGSNTEAFF
TRBV4-1	TRBJ2-3	.	.	TGCGCCAGCAGCCAAGATCCTGGACCCGGCGATACGCAGTATTTT	CASSQDPGPGDTQYF
TRBV11-2	TRBJ1-3	.	.	TGTGCCAGCAGTCTGACCGCGCTCTCTGGAAACACCATATATTTT	CASSLTALSGNTIYF
TRBV5-1	TRBJ2-3	.	.	TGCGCCAGCAGCGTGCCGGGACCCTCTTACACAGATACGCAGTATTTT	CASSVPGPSYTDTQYF
TRBV7-8	TRBJ2-3	.	.	TGTGCCAGCAGCTGGCGTGGGAGGAATGGTACGCAGTATTTT	CASSWRGRNGTQYF
TRBV5-4	TRBJ2-1	.	.	TGTGCCAGCAGCTTCGGGCTAGCGGAGCAGTTCTTC	CASSFGLAEQFF
TRBV15	TRBJ2-2	.	.	TGTGCCACCAGCAAAAGTCCCAGCGGCACCGGGGAGCTGTTTTTT	CATSKSPSGTGELFF
TRBV5-4	TRBJ1-2	.	.	TGTGCCAGCAGCTTGGAGGCGGGAATTAACTATGGCTACACCTTC	CASSLEAGINYGYTF
TRBV11-2	TRBJ2-7	TRBD2	.	TGTGCCAGCAGCTGGATAGCGGGAACTTCCTACGAGCAGTACTTC	CASSWIAGTSYEQYF
TRBV28	TRBJ1-1	.	.	TGTGCCAGCAGTTCGACAGCTATGAACACTGAAGCTTTCTTT	CASSSTAMNTEAFF
TRBV6-1	TRBJ1-5	.	.	TGTGCCAGCAGTGAGTGGGAACAGCCCCAGCATTTT	CASSEWEQPQHF
TRBV6-6	TRBJ1-5	.	.	TGTGCCAGCAGTTACGACGGGGGCAGGGGCAATCAGCCCCAGCATTTT	CASSYDGGRGNQPQHF
TRBV2	TRBJ1-5	.	few	TGTGCCAGCAAGAGGTTGCCTGATCAGCCCCAGCATTTT	CASKRLPDQPQHF
TRBV6-1	TRBJ1-4	TRBD1	.	TGTGCCAGCAGTGATGGGGCAGGGGGCGAGGAAAAACTGTTTTTT	CASSDGAGGEEKLFF
TRBV11-3	TRBJ2-7	.	.	TGTGCCAGCAGCTTAGCCCCGACAGGCCTCTACGAGCAGTACTTC	CASSLAPTGLYEQYF
TRBV19	TRBJ2-7	TRBD1	.	TGTGCCAGTAGCCGACAGGGGTACGAGCAGTACTTC	CASSRQGYEQYF
TRBV6-5	TRBJ1-1	.	.	TGTGCCAGCAGTCCCTCCGGACGTGAAGCTTTCTTT	CASSPSGREAFF
TRBV11-2	TRBJ2-1	TRBD2	.	TGTGCCAGCAGCCCTTCTAGCGGAAACAATGAGCAGTTCTTC	CASSPSSGNNEQFF
TRBV11-2	TRBJ2-1	TRBD2	.	TGTGCCAGCAGGCGACTAGCGGGAGGGGACAATGAGCAGTTCTTC	CASRRLAGGDNEQFF
TRBV29-1	TRBJ2-1	.	.	TGCAGCGGATCCCGGGACGCGACCTACAATGAGCAGTTCTTC	CSGSRDATYNEQFF
TRBV19	TRBJ2-5	TRBD1	.	TGTGCCAGTAGTGATCCGGGACAGGGCGTCCAAGAGACCCAGTACTTC	CASSDPGQGVQETQYF
TRBV6-1	TRBJ1-5	.	.	TGTGCCAGCAGTGAAGTGCCAACTCAGCCCCAGCATTTT	CASSEVPTQPQHF
TRBV30	TRBJ2-7	.	.	TGTGCCTGGAGTCTCGGGAGCGAGAACTACGAGCAGTACTTC	CAWSLGSENYEQYF
TRBV7-2	TRBJ2-7	TRBD1	.	TGTGCCAGCAGCTTAGTCGGCGGACAGGGGCCCTACGAGCAGTACTTC	CASSLVGGQGPYEQYF